The sequence of this TCR beta chain was determined in a study of beta chain features in type 1 diabetes. At the level of the study: In all, about 100,000,000 sorted cells from all samples were analyzed.

CDR1 and CDR2 (germline): SGHNT, YYREEE (reference sequence). The CDR3 runs to 13 residues. Deletions cut 0 bases from V and 6 bases from J, with 8 bases between. Sequenced material consisted of expressed TCRB transcripts (all of the isolated RNA was reverse transcribed). Using immunoSEQ multiplex PCR, the repertoire was profiled, and TCRdb retains in-frame clones only, with some absent. The table includes 350,000 to 400,000 clones, roughly 16% detected once. This sequence originates from a young woman in good health. The V and J genes are TRBV5-4 and TRBJ2-3; no clear D gene. Material for sequencing was naive CD4+ T cells from blood. The CDR3 loop reads CASSLVRSDTQYF. The CDR3 DNA reads as TGTGCCAGCAGCTTGGTCAGGTCGGATACGCAGTATTTT.